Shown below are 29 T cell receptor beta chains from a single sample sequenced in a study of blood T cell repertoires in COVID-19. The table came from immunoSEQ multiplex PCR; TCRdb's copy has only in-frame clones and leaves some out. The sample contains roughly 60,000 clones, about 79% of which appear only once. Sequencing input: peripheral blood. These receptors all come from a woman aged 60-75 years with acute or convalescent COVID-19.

The chain's CDR3 is CASDEGGDTQYF. CDR3 in DNA: TGTGCCAGTGATGAAGGGGGAGATACGCAGTATTTT. The chain is built from TRBV12-3 or TRBV12-4 and TRBJ2-3, with a tentative D call TRBD1 (6 bases). This CDR3 contains 12 residues. The V end lost 9 bases, the J end lost 5 bases, and 12 bases lay between the germline ends.

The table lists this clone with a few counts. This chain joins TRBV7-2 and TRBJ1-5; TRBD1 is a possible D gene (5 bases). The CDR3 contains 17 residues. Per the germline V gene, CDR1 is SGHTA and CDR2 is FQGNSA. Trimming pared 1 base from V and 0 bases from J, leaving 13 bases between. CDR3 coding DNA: TGTGCCAGCAGCTTAGATTCAGGGCCTTATAGCAATCAGCCCCAGCATTTT. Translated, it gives CASSLDSGPYSNQPQHF.

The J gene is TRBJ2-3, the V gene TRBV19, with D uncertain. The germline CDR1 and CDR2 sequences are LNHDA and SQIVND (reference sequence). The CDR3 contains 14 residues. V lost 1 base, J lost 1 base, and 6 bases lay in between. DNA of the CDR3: TGTGCCAGTAGTATAGTCCAGGGCACAGATACGCAGTATTTT. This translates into CASSIVQGTDTQYF. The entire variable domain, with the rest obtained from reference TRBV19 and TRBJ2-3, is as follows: DGGITQSPKYLFRKEGQNVTLSCEQNLNHDAMYWYRQDPGQGLRLIYYSQIVNDFQKGDIAEGYSVSREKKESFPLTVTSAQKNPTAFYLCASSIVQGTDTQYFGPGTRLTVL.

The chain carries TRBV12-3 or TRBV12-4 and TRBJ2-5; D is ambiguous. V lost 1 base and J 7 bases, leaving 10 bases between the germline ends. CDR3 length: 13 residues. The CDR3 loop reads CASSLEIGGTQYF. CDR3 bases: TGTGCCAGCAGTTTAGAGATTGGCGGGACCCAGTACTTC.

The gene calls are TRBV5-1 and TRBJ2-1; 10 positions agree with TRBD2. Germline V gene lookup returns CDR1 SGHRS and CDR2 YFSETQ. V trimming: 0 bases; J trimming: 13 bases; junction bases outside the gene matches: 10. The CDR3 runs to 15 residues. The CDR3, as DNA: TGCGCCAGCAGCTTGGCCGTGAGTGAGCGGGGGGGCCAGTTCTTC. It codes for CASSLAVSERGGQFF.

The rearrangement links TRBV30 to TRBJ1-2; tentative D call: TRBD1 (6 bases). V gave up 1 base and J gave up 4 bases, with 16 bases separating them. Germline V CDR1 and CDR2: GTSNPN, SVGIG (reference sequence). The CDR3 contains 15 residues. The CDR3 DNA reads TGTGCCTGGAGTGGGGGCAGGGGCAACCTCTATGGCTACACCTTC. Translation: CAWSGGRGNLYGYTF.

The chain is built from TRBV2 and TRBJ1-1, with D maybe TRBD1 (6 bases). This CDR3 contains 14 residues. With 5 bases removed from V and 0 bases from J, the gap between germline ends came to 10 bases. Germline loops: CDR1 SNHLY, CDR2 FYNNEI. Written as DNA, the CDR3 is TGTGCCAGCAGTCTAGGGGGAATGAACACTGAAGCTTTCTTT. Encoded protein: CASSLGGMNTEAFF.

Here the CDR3 reads CASSLYGGWDSEVEQFF. The CDR3 nucleotides are TGTGCCAGCAGCTTATATGGGGGGTGGGATAGCGAGGTTGAGCAGTTCTTC. The genes are TRBV7-8 and TRBJ2-1, with D possibly being TRBD2 (6 bases). Germline V gene lookup returns CDR1 SGHVS and CDR2 FQNEAQ. The CDR3 runs 17 residues. Trimming pared 2 bases from V and 9 bases from J, leaving 23 bases between. The variable domain in full, completed from reference TRBV7-8 and TRBJ2-1, reads GAGVSQSPRYKVAKRGQDVALRCDPISGHVSLFWYQQALGQGPEFLTYFQNEAQLDKSGLPSDRFFAERPEGSVSTLKIQRTQQEDSAVYLCASSLYGGWDSEVEQFFGPGTRLTVL.

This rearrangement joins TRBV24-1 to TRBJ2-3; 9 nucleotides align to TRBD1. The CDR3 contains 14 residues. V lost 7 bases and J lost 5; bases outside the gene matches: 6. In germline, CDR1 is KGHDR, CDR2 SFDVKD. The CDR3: CATSLTGGGDTQYF. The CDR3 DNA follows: TGTGCCACCAGCCTGACAGGGGGAGGAGATACGCAGTATTTT.

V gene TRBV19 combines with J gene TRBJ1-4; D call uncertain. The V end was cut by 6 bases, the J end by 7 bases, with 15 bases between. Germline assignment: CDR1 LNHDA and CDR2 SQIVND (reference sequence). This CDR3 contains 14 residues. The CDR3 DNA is TGTGCCAGTAGGACGGCCGGGTTAACTGAAAAACTGTTTTTT. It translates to CASRTAGLTEKLFF.

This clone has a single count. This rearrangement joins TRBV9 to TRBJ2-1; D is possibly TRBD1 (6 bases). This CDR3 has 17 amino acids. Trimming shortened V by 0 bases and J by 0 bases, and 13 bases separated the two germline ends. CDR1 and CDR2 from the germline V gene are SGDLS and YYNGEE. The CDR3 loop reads CASSVDTGQFSYNEQFF. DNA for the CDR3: TGTGCCAGCAGCGTAGATACAGGGCAATTCTCCTACAATGAGCAGTTCTTC.

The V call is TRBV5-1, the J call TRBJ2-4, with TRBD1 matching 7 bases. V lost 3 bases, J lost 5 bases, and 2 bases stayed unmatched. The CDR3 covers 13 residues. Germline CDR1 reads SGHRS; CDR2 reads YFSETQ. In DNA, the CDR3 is TGCGCCAGCAGCTCTGGGACAGAAAACATTCAGTACTTC. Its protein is CASSSGTENIQYF.

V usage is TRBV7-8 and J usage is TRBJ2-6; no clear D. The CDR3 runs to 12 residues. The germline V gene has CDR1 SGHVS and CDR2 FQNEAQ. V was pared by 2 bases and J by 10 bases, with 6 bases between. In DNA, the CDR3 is TGTGCCAGCAGCTTAATCTCGAACGTCCTGACTTTC. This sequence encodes CASSLISNVLTF.

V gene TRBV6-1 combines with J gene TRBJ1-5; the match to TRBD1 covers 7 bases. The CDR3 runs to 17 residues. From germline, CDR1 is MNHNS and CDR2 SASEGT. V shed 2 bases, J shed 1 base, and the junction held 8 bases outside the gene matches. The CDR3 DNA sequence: TGTGCCAGCAGTGAAATGGGACAGCAATTAAGCAATCAGCCCCAGCATTTT. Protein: CASSEMGQQLSNQPQHF.

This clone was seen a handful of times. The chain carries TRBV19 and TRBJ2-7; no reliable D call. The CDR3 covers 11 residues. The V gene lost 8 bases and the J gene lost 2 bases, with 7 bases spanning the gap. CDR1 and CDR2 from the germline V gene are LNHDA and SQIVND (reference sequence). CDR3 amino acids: CASGVTYEQYF. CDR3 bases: TGTGCCAGTGGAGTTACCTACGAGCAGTACTTC. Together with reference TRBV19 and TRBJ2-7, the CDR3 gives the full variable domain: DGGITQSPKYLFRKEGQNVTLSCEQNLNHDAMYWYRQDPGQGLRLIYYSQIVNDFQKGDIAEGYSVSREKKESFPLTVTSAQKNPTAFYLCASGVTYEQYFGPGTRLTVT.

CDR3 coding DNA: TGTGCCAGCAGTGAGGACAGGAACTATGGCTACACCTTC. As protein: CASSEDRNYGYTF. The chain has TRBV2 and TRBJ1-2; 7 bases are a match to TRBD1. There are 13 residues in the CDR3. CDR1 is SNHLY, CDR2 FYNNEI, per germline. V shed 3 bases and J 2 bases; nucleotides not matched to a gene: 0.

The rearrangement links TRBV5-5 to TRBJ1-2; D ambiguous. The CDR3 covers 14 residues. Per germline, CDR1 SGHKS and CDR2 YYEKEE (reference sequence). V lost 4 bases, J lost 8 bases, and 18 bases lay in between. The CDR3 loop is CASSPSEGALGYTF. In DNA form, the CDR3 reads TGTGCCAGCAGCCCTTCGGAGGGCGCCTTGGGCTACACCTTC.

This CDR3 reads CASSLRAGRGNEQFF. CDR3 DNA: TGTGCCAGCAGCTTACGGGCAGGGAGGGGCAATGAGCAGTTCTTC. This sequence joins TRBV7-2 and TRBJ2-1; 7 nucleotides agree with TRBD2. V lost 2 bases, J lost 6 bases, and 7 bases stayed unmatched. The CDR3 totals 15 residues. Germline V gives CDR1 SGHTA, CDR2 FQGNSA.

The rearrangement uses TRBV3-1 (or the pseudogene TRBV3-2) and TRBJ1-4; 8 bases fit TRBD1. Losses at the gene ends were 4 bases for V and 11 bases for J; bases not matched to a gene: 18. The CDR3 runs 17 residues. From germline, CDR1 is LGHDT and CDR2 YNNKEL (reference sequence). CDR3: CASSPPPGTGVRKKLFF. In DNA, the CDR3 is TGTGCCAGCAGCCCACCACCAGGGACAGGCGTAAGGAAGAAACTGTTTTTT.

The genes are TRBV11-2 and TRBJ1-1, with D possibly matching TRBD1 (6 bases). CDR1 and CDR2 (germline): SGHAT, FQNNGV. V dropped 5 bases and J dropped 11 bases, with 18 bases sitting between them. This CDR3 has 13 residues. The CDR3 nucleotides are TGTGCCAGCAGCCGCCCCTGGGGGCCTGTGGCTTTCTTT. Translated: CASSRPWGPVAFF.

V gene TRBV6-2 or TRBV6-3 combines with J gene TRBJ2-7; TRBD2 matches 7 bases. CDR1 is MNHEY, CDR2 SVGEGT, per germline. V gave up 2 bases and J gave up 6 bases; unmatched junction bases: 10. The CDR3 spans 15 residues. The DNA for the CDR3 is TGTGCCAGCAGTTACCGGCGGACTAGGGGTGTCGAGCAGTACTTC. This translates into CASSYRRTRGVEQYF.

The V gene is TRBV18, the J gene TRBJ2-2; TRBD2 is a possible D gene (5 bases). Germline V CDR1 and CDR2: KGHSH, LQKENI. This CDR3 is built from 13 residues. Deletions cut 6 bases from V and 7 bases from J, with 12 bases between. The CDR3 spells CASSAPRGGELFF. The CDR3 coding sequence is TGTGCCAGCTCCGCCCCCCGGGGCGGGGAGCTGTTTTTT.

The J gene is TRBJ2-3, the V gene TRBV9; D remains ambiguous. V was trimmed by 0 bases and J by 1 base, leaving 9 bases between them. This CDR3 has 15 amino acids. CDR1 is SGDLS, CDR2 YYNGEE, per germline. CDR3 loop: CASSVEAVGTDTQYF. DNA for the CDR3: TGTGCCAGCAGCGTAGAGGCGGTAGGCACAGATACGCAGTATTTT. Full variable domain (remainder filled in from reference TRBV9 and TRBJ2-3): DSGVTQTPKHLITATGQRVTLRCSPRSGDLSVYWYQQSLDQGLQFLIQYYNGEERAKGNILERFSAQQFPDLHSELNLSSLELGDSALYFCASSVEAVGTDTQYFGPGTRLTVL.

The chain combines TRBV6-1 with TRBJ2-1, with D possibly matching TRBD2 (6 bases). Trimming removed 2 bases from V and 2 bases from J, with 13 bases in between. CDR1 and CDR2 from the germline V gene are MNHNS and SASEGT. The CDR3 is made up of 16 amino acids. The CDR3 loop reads CASSELAGKTYNEQFF. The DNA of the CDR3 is TGTGCCAGCAGTGAACTGGCGGGGAAGACCTACAATGAGCAGTTCTTC.

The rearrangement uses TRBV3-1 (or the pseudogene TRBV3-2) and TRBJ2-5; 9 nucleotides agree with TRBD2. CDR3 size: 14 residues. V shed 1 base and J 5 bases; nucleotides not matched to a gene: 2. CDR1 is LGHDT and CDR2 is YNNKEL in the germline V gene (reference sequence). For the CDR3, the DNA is TGTGCCAGCAGCCAAGCGGCGGGGGGGGAGACCCAGTACTTC. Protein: CASSQAAGGETQYF.

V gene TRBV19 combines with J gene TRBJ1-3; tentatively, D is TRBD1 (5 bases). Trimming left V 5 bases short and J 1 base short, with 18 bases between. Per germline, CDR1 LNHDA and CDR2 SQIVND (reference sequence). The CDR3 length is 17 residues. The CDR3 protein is CASSLRAGGMSGNTIYF. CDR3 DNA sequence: TGTGCCAGTAGTCTCCGAGCCGGGGGGATGTCTGGAAACACCATATATTTT.

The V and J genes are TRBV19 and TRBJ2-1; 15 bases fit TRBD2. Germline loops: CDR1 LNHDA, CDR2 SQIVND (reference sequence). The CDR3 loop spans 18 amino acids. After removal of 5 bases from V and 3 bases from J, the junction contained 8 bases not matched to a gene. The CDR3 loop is CASSPGLAGGLNYNEQFF. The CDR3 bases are TGTGCCAGTAGTCCTGGACTAGCGGGGGGGCTCAACTACAATGAGCAGTTCTTC.

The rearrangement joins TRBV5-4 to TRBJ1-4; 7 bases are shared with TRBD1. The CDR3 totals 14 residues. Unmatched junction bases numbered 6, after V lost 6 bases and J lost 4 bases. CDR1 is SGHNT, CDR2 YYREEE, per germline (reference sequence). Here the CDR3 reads CASTRQGINEKLFF. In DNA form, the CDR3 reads TGTGCCAGCACTCGACAGGGAATTAATGAAAAACTGTTTTTT.

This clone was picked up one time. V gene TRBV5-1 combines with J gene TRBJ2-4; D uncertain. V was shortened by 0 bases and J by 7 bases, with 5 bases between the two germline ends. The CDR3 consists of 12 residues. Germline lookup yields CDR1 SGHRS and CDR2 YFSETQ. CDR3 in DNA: TGCGCCAGCAGCTTGGACAGTAACATTCAGTACTTC. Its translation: CASSLDSNIQYF. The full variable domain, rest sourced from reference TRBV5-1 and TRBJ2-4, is KAGVTQTPRYLIKTRGQQVTLSCSPISGHRSVSWYQQTPGQGLQFLFEYFSETQRNKGNFPGRFSGRQFSNSRSEMNVSTLELGDSALYLCASSLDSNIQYFGAGTRLSVL.